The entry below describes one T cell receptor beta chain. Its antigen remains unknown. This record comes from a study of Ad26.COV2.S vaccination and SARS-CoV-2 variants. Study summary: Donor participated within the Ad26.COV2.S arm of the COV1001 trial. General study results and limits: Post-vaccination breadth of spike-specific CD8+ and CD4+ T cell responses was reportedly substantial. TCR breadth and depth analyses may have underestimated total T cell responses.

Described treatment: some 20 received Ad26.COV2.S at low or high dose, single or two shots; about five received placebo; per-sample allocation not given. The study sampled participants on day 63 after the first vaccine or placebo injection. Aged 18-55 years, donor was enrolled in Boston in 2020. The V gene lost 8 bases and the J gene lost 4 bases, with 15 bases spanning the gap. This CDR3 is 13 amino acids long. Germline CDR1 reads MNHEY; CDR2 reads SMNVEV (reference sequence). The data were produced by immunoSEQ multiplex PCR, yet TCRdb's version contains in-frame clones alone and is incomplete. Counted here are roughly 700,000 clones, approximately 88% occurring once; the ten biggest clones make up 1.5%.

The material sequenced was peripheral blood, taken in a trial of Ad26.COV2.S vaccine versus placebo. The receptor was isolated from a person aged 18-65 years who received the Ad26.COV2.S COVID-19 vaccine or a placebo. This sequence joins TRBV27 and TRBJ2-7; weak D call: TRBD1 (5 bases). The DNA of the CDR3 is TGTGCCAGCTCCACATGGGGCAAGTACGAGCAGTACTTC. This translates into CASSTWGKYEQYF.